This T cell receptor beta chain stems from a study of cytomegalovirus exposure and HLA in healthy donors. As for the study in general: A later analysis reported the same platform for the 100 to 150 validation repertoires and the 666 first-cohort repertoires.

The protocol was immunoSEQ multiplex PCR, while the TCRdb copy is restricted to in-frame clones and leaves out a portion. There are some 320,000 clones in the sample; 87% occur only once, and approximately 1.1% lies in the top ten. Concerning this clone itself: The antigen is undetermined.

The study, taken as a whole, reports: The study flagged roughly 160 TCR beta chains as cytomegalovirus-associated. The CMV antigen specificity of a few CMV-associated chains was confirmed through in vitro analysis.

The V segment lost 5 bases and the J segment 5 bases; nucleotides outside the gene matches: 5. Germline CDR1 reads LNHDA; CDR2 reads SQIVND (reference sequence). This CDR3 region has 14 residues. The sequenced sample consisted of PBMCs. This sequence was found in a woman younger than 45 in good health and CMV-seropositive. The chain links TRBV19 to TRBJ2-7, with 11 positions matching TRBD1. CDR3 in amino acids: CASSGQGAGDEQYF. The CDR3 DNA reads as TGTGCCAGTAGTGGACAGGGGGCGGGGGACGAGCAGTACTTC.